The clone carrying this TCR beta chain has just a few counts. Its antigen is not identified. Prepared TCR beta cDNA libraries contained unique molecular identifiers. TCRdb re-called the PCR reads through MiXCR, storing one row per CDR3 protein. This table holds some 890,000 distinct CDR3 sequences, about 57% found once. The data derive from a study of post-analysis software for immune sequencing data. Findings of the study overall: The five TRBV segments detected at higher frequency in patients than in controls included TRBV5-6, TRBV5-1 and TRBV20-1.

CDR3 length: 16 residues. This sequence originates from a girl aged 10 to 17 with multiple sclerosis. Sequences were obtained from blood. J is TRBJ2-5 and V is TRBV12-3 or TRBV12-4, with TRBD1 as a possible D gene (6 bases). Near its end, the DNA agrees better with TRBJ2-7, so the J call may be wrong. The chain's CDR3 is CASSPTGTPSSYEQYF. DNA for the CDR3: TGTGCCAGCAGCCCAACAGGGACCCCCTCGTCATACGAGCAGTACTTC.